This T cell receptor (beta chain) was captured by sequencing in a study of blood T cell repertoires in COVID-19. Study background: The United States, Italy and Spain supplied acute and convalescent COVID-19 samples.

This table comes from immunoSEQ multiplex PCR, and its TCRdb copy is limited to in-frame clones, with some not included. This table holds around 200,000 clones, about nine tenths found once. The receptor was derived from a man older than 75 with acute or convalescent COVID-19. Sequencing used peripheral blood.

The CDR3 sequence is CASSLGLTAYNEQFF. The CDR3 nucleotides are TGTGCCAGCAGCTTGGGACTGACGGCCTACAATGAGCAGTTCTTC. This chain connects TRBV5-4 to TRBJ2-1; D ambiguous. Trimming took 0 bases from V and 2 from J, leaving 9 bases between them. CDR1 and CDR2 from the germline V gene are SGHNT and YYREEE (reference sequence). This CDR3 has 15 residues. Filled out from reference TRBV5-4 and TRBJ2-1, the complete variable domain reads ETGVTQSPTHLIKTRGQQVTLRCSSQSGHNTVSWYQQALGQGPQFIFQYYREEENGRGNFPPRFSGLQFPNYSSELNVNALELDDSALYLCASSLGLTAYNEQFFGPGTRLTVL.